These T cell receptor beta chains were read from a single sample in a study of blood T cell repertoires in COVID-19. Assay used: immunoSEQ multiplex PCR; TCRdb lists only in-frame clones, some missing. The data hold more than 95,000 clones, with 83% observed a single time. The sequenced material came from peripheral blood. Source of these receptors: an elderly man with active or convalescent COVID-19. Each CDR3 is given with its conserved first and last residue. Each record gives: D gene, V gene, J gene, clone size, CDR3 protein, CDR3 DNA. The D gene is left open where the match is weak. A clone size is listed for some rows: how often the clone was seen (once, few, many), or a class if it is expanded.

d_call: TRBD2; v_call: TRBV5-8; j_call: TRBJ2-3; clone_size: -; cdr3_aa: CASSFSGGSTDTQYF; cdr3_nt: TGTGCCAGCAGCTTTTCCGGGGGGAGCACAGATACGCAGTATTTT
d_call: TRBD1; v_call: TRBV5-1; j_call: TRBJ1-4; clone_size: few; cdr3_aa: CASSSRDRAMGEKLFF; cdr3_nt: TGCGCCAGCAGCTCCCGGGACAGAGCCATGGGGGAAAAACTGTTTTTT
d_call: -; v_call: TRBV5-6; j_call: TRBJ1-1; clone_size: -; cdr3_aa: CASSLYLINRDTEAFF; cdr3_nt: TGTGCCAGCAGCTTGTACCTGATCAACAGGGACACTGAAGCTTTCTTT
d_call: -; v_call: TRBV19; j_call: TRBJ2-2; clone_size: -; cdr3_aa: CASSIPGFGELFF; cdr3_nt: TGTGCCAGTAGTATCCCCGGGTTCGGGGAGCTGTTTTTT
d_call: -; v_call: TRBV25-1; j_call: TRBJ1-1; clone_size: -; cdr3_aa: CASTPEGDTEAFF; cdr3_nt: TGTGCCAGCACCCCCGAGGGGGACACTGAAGCTTTCTTT
d_call: -; v_call: TRBV11-2; j_call: TRBJ2-3; clone_size: once; cdr3_aa: CASSSSPPPDTQYF; cdr3_nt: TGTGCCAGCAGCTCTAGCCCCCCACCAGATACGCAGTATTTT
d_call: TRBD2; v_call: TRBV3-1/TRBV3-2; j_call: TRBJ2-5; clone_size: once; cdr3_aa: CASSQERGGQETQYF; cdr3_nt: TGTGCCAGCAGCCAAGAGCGGGGGGGACAAGAGACCCAGTACTTC
d_call: TRBD1; v_call: TRBV18; j_call: TRBJ1-5; clone_size: -; cdr3_aa: CASSPPGQGNQPQHF; cdr3_nt: TGTGCCAGCTCACCACCGGGACAGGGGAATCAGCCCCAGCATTTT
d_call: -; v_call: TRBV12-3/TRBV12-4; j_call: TRBJ2-3; clone_size: -; cdr3_aa: CASRINPVDTQYF; cdr3_nt: TGTGCCAGCAGAATTAATCCCGTAGATACGCAGTATTTT
d_call: -; v_call: TRBV5-1; j_call: TRBJ2-2; clone_size: -; cdr3_aa: CASSFWGVDTGELFF; cdr3_nt: TGCGCCAGCAGCTTTTGGGGGGTTGACACCGGGGAGCTGTTTTTT
d_call: -; v_call: TRBV27; j_call: TRBJ1-6; clone_size: -; cdr3_aa: CASKPYQGSQLSPLHF; cdr3_nt: TGTGCCAGCAAGCCGTACCAGGGGTCCCAACTTTCACCCCTCCACTTT
d_call: TRBD1; v_call: TRBV9; j_call: TRBJ1-5; clone_size: -; cdr3_aa: CASSGEAGQENSNQPQHF; cdr3_nt: TGTGCCAGCAGCGGCGAGGCGGGACAGGAGAATAGCAATCAGCCCCAGCATTTT
d_call: -; v_call: TRBV5-1; j_call: TRBJ1-6; clone_size: once; cdr3_aa: CASSLNLGSGIDSPLHF; cdr3_nt: TGCGCCAGCAGCTTGAATTTGGGGTCAGGGATCGATTCACCCCTCCACTTT
d_call: TRBD2; v_call: TRBV4-3; j_call: TRBJ2-7; clone_size: -; cdr3_aa: CASSHVGAGGSYEQYF; cdr3_nt: TGCGCCAGCAGCCATGTCGGGGCGGGGGGCTCCTACGAGCAGTACTTC
d_call: TRBD1; v_call: TRBV3-1/TRBV3-2; j_call: TRBJ1-6; clone_size: -; cdr3_aa: CASSQGDRGKSPLHF; cdr3_nt: TGTGCCAGCAGCCAAGGGGACAGGGGCAAATCACCCCTCCACTTT
d_call: -; v_call: TRBV7-2; j_call: TRBJ1-5; clone_size: -; cdr3_aa: CASSWGESQPQHF; cdr3_nt: TGTGCCAGCAGCTGGGGGGAGAGTCAGCCCCAGCATTTT
d_call: TRBD1; v_call: TRBV28; j_call: TRBJ1-1; clone_size: -; cdr3_aa: CASFRGFGTEAFF; cdr3_nt: TGTGCCAGCTTCAGGGGGTTTGGCACTGAAGCTTTCTTT
d_call: -; v_call: TRBV7-2; j_call: TRBJ2-7; clone_size: once; cdr3_aa: CASSPLDGSYEQYF; cdr3_nt: TGTGCCAGCAGCCCTCTAGACGGTTCCTACGAGCAGTACTTC
d_call: -; v_call: TRBV12-3/TRBV12-4; j_call: TRBJ1-4; clone_size: -; cdr3_aa: CASSLLGGVVVF; cdr3_nt: TGTGCCAGCAGTTTGTTGGGGGGGGTAGTTGTTTTT
d_call: TRBD1; v_call: TRBV11-3; j_call: TRBJ2-5; clone_size: -; cdr3_aa: CASSLGQGAEETQYF; cdr3_nt: TGTGCCAGCAGCTTGGGGCAGGGGGCTGAAGAGACCCAGTACTTC
d_call: TRBD1; v_call: TRBV6-1; j_call: TRBJ1-3; clone_size: -; cdr3_aa: CASSEYRGDSGNTIYF; cdr3_nt: TGTGCCAGCAGTGAATACAGGGGGGACTCTGGAAACACCATATATTTT
d_call: TRBD2; v_call: TRBV2; j_call: TRBJ2-5; clone_size: -; cdr3_aa: CASSERTSSGTQYF; cdr3_nt: TGTGCCAGCAGTGAGAGGACTAGCTCTGGGACCCAGTACTTC
d_call: -; v_call: TRBV28; j_call: TRBJ1-6; clone_size: -; cdr3_aa: CASTASGHWSSYNSPLHF; cdr3_nt: TGTGCCAGCACGGCGTCGGGACATTGGAGCTCCTATAATTCACCCCTCCACTTT
d_call: -; v_call: TRBV7-3; j_call: TRBJ2-6; clone_size: -; cdr3_aa: CASSQTATGANVLTF; cdr3_nt: TGTGCCAGCAGCCAAACAGCAACAGGGGCCAACGTCCTGACTTTC
d_call: -; v_call: TRBV29-1; j_call: TRBJ1-2; clone_size: -; cdr3_aa: CSVSEGTLNNYGYTF; cdr3_nt: TGCAGCGTTTCTGAGGGGACACTTAATAACTATGGCTACACCTTC
d_call: -; v_call: TRBV25-1; j_call: TRBJ1-2; clone_size: once; cdr3_aa: CVKVEGDYGYTF; cdr3_nt: TGTGTAAAAGTGGAGGGAGACTATGGCTACACCTTC
d_call: TRBD1; v_call: TRBV5-5; j_call: TRBJ1-5; clone_size: -; cdr3_aa: CASGPGTGPNQPQHF; cdr3_nt: TGTGCCAGCGGTCCCGGGACAGGGCCAAATCAGCCCCAGCATTTT
d_call: -; v_call: TRBV6-7; j_call: TRBJ2-3; clone_size: -; cdr3_aa: CASSRLDFSTDTQYF; cdr3_nt: TGTGCCAGCAGTAGACTGGATTTTAGCACAGATACGCAGTATTTT
d_call: -; v_call: TRBV6-1; j_call: TRBJ1-5; clone_size: -; cdr3_aa: CASSKGNQGRNQPQHF; cdr3_nt: TGTGCCAGCAGTAAAGGGAATCAGGGGCGCAATCAGCCCCAGCATTTT
d_call: TRBD1; v_call: TRBV7-9; j_call: TRBJ1-4; clone_size: -; cdr3_aa: CASSLVRAGGEKLFF; cdr3_nt: TGTGCCAGCAGCTTAGTTCGGGCAGGGGGTGAAAAACTGTTTTTT
d_call: -; v_call: TRBV6-5; j_call: TRBJ1-5; clone_size: -; cdr3_aa: CASSYRAQAGNQPQHF; cdr3_nt: TGTGCCAGCAGTTACCGAGCCCAGGCAGGCAATCAGCCCCAGCATTTT
d_call: -; v_call: TRBV19; j_call: TRBJ2-2; clone_size: few; cdr3_aa: CASSARVGLGTGELFF; cdr3_nt: TGTGCCAGTAGTGCGAGAGTGGGCTTGGGCACCGGGGAGCTGTTTTTT
d_call: -; v_call: TRBV6-2/TRBV6-3; j_call: TRBJ2-7; clone_size: few; cdr3_aa: CASSYSRGPYEQYF; cdr3_nt: TGTGCCAGCAGTTATAGCAGGGGTCCTTACGAGCAGTACTTC
d_call: TRBD1; v_call: TRBV7-3; j_call: TRBJ2-3; clone_size: few; cdr3_aa: CASSPGQPTDTQYF; cdr3_nt: TGTGCCAGCAGCCCGGGACAGCCCACAGATACGCAGTATTTT
d_call: -; v_call: TRBV24-1; j_call: TRBJ1-4; clone_size: -; cdr3_aa: CATSGPTNEKLFF; cdr3_nt: TGTGCCACCAGTGGGCCAACTAATGAAAAACTGTTTTTT
d_call: TRBD1; v_call: TRBV18; j_call: TRBJ1-5; clone_size: -; cdr3_aa: CASSPNAPGQGNQPQHF; cdr3_nt: TGTGCCAGCTCTCCAAACGCACCGGGACAGGGCAATCAGCCCCAGCATTTT
d_call: -; v_call: TRBV24-1; j_call: TRBJ1-5; clone_size: -; cdr3_aa: CATSGAGLYQPQHF; cdr3_nt: TGTGCCACCAGTGGTGCGGGTCTTTATCAGCCCCAGCATTTT
d_call: -; v_call: TRBV4-3; j_call: TRBJ2-5; clone_size: -; cdr3_aa: CASSLNNQETQYF; cdr3_nt: TGCGCCAGCAGCCTTAACAACCAAGAGACCCAGTACTTC
d_call: TRBD2; v_call: TRBV9; j_call: TRBJ2-2; clone_size: -; cdr3_aa: CASTLDPGLAGGELFF; cdr3_nt: TGTGCCAGCACCCTCGACCCGGGACTAGCGGGCGGGGAGCTGTTTTTT
d_call: -; v_call: TRBV5-6; j_call: TRBJ1-1; clone_size: few; cdr3_aa: CASSLRGTEAFF; cdr3_nt: TGTGCCAGCAGCTTGAGGGGGACTGAAGCTTTCTTT
d_call: TRBD1; v_call: TRBV7-2; j_call: TRBJ2-7; clone_size: -; cdr3_aa: CASREAGQGPYEQYF; cdr3_nt: TGTGCCAGCAGGGAAGCTGGACAGGGCCCCTACGAGCAGTACTTC